This T cell receptor beta chain appears in the sequencing data of a study of T cells after yellow fever vaccination. Study-level information: Each low-cell-number fraction was prepared by means of SMART-Seq v4 Ultra Low Input.

This clonotype was seen a handful of times. Its antigen is not identified. 5'RACE template switching added a universal primer site and UMIs to TCR cDNA. Using its own MiXCR run on the 5' RACE reads, TCRdb lists one record per CDR3 protein. The data show 550,000 to 750,000 distinct CDR3 sequences, roughly 13% seen once. Looked up from germline, CDR1 is SGHTA and CDR2 is FQGNSA. V trimming: 1 base; J trimming: 4 bases; junction bases outside the gene matches: 4. The CDR3 totals 16 residues. Study-wide results and limits: The secondary response was weaker but peaked faster, day 5 versus 15. Abundant clonotypes from the bulk population could get into FACS-sorted repertoires as contaminants.

This TCR was recovered from a man aged 30 to 45 who received the YFV17D yellow fever vaccine. The source was PBMCs, collected on the day of the yellow fever booster vaccination. The chain is built from TRBV7-2 and TRBJ2-3, with 11 bases matching TRBD2. The CDR3 sequence: CASSLVAGGPPDTQYF. CDR3 in DNA: TGTGCCAGCAGCTTAGTAGCGGGAGGGCCGCCAGATACGCAGTATTTT.